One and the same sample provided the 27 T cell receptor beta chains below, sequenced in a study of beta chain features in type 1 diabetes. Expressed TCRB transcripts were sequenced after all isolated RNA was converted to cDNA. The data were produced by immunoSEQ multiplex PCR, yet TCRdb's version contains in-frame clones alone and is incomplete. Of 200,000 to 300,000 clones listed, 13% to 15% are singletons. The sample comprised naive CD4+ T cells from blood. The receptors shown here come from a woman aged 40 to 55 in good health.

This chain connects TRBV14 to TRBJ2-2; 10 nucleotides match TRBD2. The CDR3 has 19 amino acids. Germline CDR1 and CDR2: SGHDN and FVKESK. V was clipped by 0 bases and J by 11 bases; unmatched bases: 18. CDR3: CASSQDRSSGGARAVELFF. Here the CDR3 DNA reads TGTGCCAGCAGCCAAGATCGTTCTAGCGGGGGAGCACGGGCGGTCGAGCTGTTTTTT. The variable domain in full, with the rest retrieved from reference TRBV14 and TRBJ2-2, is EAGVTQFPSHSVIEKGQTVTLRCDPISGHDNLYWYRRVMGKEIKFLLHFVKESKQDESGMPNNRFLAERTGGTYSTLKVQPAELEDSGVYFCASSQDRSSGGARAVELFFGEGSRLTVL.

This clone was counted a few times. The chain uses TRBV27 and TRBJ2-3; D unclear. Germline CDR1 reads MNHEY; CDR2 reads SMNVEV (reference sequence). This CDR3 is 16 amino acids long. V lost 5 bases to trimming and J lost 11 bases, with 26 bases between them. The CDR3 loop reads CASSTSKTATQIMQYF. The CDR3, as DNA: TGTGCCAGCAGTACCTCTAAAACCGCTACACAGATAATGCAGTATTTT.

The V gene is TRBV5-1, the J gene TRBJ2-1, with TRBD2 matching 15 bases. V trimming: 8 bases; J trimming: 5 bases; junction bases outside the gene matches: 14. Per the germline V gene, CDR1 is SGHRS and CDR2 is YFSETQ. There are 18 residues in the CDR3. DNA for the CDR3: TGCGCCAGTCACCGTTTGGGGACTAGCGGGGGGAGAAACAATGAGCAGTTCTTC. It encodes CASHRLGTSGGRNNEQFF.

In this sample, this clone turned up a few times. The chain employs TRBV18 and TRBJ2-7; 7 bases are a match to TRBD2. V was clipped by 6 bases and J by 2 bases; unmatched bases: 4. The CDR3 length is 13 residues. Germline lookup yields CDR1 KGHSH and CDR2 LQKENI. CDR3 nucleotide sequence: TGTGCCAGCTCCCCGGCGGGAGCCTACGAGCAGTACTTC. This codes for CASSPAGAYEQYF.

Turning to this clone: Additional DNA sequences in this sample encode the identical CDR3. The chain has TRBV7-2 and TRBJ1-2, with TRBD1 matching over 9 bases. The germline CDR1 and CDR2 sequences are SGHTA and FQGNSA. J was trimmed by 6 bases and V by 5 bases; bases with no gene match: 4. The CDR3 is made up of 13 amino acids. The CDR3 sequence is CASSTRTGDGYTF. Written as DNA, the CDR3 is TGTGCCAGCAGCACAAGGACAGGGGATGGCTACACCTTC.

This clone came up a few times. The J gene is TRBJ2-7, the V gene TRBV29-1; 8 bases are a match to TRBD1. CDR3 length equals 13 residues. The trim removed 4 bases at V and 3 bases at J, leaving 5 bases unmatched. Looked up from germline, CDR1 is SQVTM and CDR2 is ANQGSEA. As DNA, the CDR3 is TGCAGCGTTGGGTCCGGACAGGGCTACGAGCAGTACTTC. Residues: CSVGSGQGYEQYF.

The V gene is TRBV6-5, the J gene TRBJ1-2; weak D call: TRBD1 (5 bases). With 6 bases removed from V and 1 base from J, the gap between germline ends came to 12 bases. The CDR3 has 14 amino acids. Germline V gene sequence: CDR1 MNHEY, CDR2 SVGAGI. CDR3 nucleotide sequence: TGTGCCAGCAGGGGCCGGGGGGTTAACTATGGCTACACCTTC. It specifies CASRGRGVNYGYTF.

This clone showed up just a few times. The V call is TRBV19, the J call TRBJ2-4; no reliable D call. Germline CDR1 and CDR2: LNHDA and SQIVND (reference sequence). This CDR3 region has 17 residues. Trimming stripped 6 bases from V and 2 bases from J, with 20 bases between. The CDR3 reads CASRARVSLFSKNIQYF. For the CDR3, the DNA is TGTGCCAGTAGGGCCCGGGTCTCTCTGTTCTCCAAAAACATTCAGTACTTC.

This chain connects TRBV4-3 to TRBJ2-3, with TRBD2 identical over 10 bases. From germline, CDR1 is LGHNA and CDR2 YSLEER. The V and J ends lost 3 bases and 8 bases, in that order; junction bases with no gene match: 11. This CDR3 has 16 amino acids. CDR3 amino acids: CASSQMLAGVGGTQYF. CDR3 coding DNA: TGCGCCAGCAGCCAGATGCTAGCGGGGGTCGGGGGTACGCAGTATTTT.

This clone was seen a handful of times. The CDR3: CASSLWGVNTEAFF. The CDR3 DNA reads TGCGCCAGCAGCTTGTGGGGGGTGAACACTGAAGCTTTCTTT. V usage is TRBV5-1 and J usage is TRBJ1-1; possibly TRBD1 for D (5 bases). With 1 base removed from V and 0 bases from J, the gap between germline ends came to 7 bases. The CDR3 sequence is 14 residues long. The germline V gene has CDR1 SGHRS and CDR2 YFSETQ.

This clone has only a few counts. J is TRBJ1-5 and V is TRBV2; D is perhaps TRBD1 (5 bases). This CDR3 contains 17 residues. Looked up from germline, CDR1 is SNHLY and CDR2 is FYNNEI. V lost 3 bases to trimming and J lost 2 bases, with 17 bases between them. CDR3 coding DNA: TGTGCCAGCAGTGATTCTTTCGGTGTACAGGGCAATCAGCCCCAGCATTTT. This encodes CASSDSFGVQGNQPQHF.

The CDR3, as DNA: TGTGCCAGCAGCGTAGGTTTTAGCGGGGGCGCTAGCTCCTACAATGAGCAGTTCTTC. Encoded protein: CASSVGFSGGASSYNEQFF. The gene calls are TRBV9 and TRBJ2-1; 9 bases match TRBD2. Germline-derived CDR1 and CDR2 are SGDLS and YYNGEE. After removal of 0 bases from V and 0 bases from J, the junction contained 10 bases not matched to a gene. CDR3 size: 19 residues.

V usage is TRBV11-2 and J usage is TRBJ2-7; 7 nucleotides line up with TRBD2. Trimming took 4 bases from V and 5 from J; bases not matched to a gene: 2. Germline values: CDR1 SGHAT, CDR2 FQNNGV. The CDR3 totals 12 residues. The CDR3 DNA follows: TGTGCCAGCAGCTCAGCGGGACACGAGCAGTACTTC. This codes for CASSSAGHEQYF.

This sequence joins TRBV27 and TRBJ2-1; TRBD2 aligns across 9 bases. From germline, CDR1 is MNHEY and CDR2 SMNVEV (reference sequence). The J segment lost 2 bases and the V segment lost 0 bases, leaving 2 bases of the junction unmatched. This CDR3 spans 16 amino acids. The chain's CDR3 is CASSLSASGAYNEQFF. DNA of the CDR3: TGTGCCAGCAGTTTATCGGCTAGCGGGGCCTACAATGAGCAGTTCTTC.

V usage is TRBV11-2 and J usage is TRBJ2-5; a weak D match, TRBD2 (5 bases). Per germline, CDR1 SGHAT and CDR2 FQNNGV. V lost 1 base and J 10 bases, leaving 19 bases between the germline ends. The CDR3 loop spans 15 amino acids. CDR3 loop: CASSLVDISPAGQYF. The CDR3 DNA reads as TGTGCCAGCAGCTTAGTTGACATCAGCCCGGCGGGCCAGTACTTC.

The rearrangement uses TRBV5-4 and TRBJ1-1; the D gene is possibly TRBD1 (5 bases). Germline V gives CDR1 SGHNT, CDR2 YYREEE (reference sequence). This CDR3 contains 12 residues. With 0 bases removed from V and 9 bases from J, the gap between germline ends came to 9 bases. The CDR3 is CASSLGRGKAFF. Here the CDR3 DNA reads TGTGCCAGCAGCTTGGGTCGGGGGAAAGCTTTCTTT.

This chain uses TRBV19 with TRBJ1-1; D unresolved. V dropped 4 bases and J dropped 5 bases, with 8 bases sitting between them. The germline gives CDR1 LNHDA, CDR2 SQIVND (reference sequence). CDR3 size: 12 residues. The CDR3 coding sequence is TGTGCCAGTAGTAGCGTGCATACTGAAGCTTTCTTT. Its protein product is CASSSVHTEAFF. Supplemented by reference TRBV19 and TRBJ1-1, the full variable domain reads DGGITQSPKYLFRKEGQNVTLSCEQNLNHDAMYWYRQDPGQGLRLIYYSQIVNDFQKGDIAEGYSVSREKKESFPLTVTSAQKNPTAFYLCASSSVHTEAFFGQGTRLTVV.

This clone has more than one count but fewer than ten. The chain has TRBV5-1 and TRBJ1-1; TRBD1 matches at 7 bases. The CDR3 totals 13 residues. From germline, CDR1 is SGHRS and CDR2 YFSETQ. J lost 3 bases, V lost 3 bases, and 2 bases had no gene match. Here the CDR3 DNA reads TGCGCCAGCAGCTGGGACAGAGACACTGAAGCTTTCTTT. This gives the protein CASSWDRDTEAFF.

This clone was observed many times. The CDR3 region has the DNA TGCGCCAGCAGCCAGGGACAGGGAGGACACAATGAGCAGTTCTTC. The encoded protein is CASSQGQGGHNEQFF. The rearrangement joins TRBV4-3 to TRBJ2-1; the match to TRBD1 covers 9 bases. This CDR3 comprises 15 residues. J was trimmed by 5 bases and V by 3 bases; bases with no gene match: 5. Germline V gene data show CDR1 as LGHNA and CDR2 as YSLEER.

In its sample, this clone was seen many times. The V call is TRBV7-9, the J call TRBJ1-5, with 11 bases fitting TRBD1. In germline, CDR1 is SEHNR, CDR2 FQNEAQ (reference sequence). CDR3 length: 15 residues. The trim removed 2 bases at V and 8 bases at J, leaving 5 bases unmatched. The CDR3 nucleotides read TGTGCCAGCAGCTTATGGACAGGGGGCGTGGAGCCCCAGCATTTT. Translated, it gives CASSLWTGGVEPQHF.

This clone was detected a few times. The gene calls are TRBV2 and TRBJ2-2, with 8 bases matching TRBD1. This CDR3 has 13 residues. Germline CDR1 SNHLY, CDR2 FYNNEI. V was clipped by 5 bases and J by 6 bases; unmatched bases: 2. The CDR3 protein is CASSPRGPGELFF. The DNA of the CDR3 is TGTGCCAGCAGTCCCAGGGGGCCCGGGGAGCTGTTTTTT.

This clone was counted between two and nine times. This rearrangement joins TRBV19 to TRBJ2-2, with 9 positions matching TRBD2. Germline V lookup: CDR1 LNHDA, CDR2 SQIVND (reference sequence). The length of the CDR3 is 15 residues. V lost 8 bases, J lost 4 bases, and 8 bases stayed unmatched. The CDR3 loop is CASQAGGLITGELFF. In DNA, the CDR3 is TGTGCCAGTCAAGCGGGGGGCCTGATCACCGGGGAGCTGTTTTTT. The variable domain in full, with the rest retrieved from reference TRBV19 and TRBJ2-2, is DGGITQSPKYLFRKEGQNVTLSCEQNLNHDAMYWYRQDPGQGLRLIYYSQIVNDFQKGDIAEGYSVSREKKESFPLTVTSAQKNPTAFYLCASQAGGLITGELFFGEGSRLTVL.

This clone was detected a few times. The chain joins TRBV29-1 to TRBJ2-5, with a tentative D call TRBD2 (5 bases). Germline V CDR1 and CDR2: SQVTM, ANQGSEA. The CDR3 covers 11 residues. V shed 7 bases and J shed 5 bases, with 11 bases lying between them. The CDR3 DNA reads TGCAGCGGTGGACCGGGGGAGACCCAGTACTTC. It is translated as CSGGPGETQYF. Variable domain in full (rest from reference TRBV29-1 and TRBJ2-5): SAVISQKPSRDICQRGTSLTIQCQVDSQVTMMFWYRQQPGQSLTLIATANQGSEATYESGFVIDKFPISRPNLTFSTLTVSNMSPEDSSIYLCSGGPGETQYFGPGTRLLVL.

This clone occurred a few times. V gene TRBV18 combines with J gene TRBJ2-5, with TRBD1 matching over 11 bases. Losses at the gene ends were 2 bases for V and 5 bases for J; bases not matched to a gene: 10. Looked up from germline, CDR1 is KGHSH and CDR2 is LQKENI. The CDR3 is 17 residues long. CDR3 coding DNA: TGTGCCAGCTCACCAGGGACCGGGACAGGGGGTTCGGAGACCCAGTACTTC. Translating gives CASSPGTGTGGSETQYF.

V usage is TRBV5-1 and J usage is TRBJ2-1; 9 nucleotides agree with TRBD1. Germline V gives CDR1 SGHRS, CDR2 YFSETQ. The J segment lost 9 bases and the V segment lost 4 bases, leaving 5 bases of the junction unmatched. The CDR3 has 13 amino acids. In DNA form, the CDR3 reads TGCGCCAGCAGCCCAACAGGGGGCAGTGAGCAGTTCTTC. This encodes CASSPTGGSEQFF. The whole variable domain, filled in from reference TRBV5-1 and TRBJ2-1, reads KAGVTQTPRYLIKTRGQQVTLSCSPISGHRSVSWYQQTPGQGLQFLFEYFSETQRNKGNFPGRFSGRQFSNSRSEMNVSTLELGDSALYLCASSPTGGSEQFFGPGTRLTVL.

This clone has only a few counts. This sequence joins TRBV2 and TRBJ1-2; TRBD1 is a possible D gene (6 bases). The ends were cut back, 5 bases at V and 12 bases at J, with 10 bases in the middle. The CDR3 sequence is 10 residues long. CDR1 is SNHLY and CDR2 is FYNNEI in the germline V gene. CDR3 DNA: TGTGCCAGCAGTACAGGGAAGAACACCTTC. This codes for CASSTGKNTF.

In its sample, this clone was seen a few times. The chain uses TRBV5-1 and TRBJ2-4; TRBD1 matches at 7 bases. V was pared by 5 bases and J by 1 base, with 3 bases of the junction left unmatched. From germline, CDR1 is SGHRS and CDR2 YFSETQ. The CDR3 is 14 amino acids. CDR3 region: CASRSTGAKNIQYF. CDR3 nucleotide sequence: TGCGCCAGCAGGTCGACAGGGGCCAAAAACATTCAGTACTTC.